This T cell receptor (beta chain) originates from a study of breast tumors, draining lymph nodes, adjacent tissues (dated by TCRdb to the mid-2010s). Context from the whole study: In breast cancer patients, the study compared the TCR beta repertoires of tumor, adjacent nontumor tissue and axillary lymph nodes. The study aimed to assess the relationships and possible T-cell exchange between tumor, surrounding tissue and draining lymph node repertoires in human breast cancer. Paper-wide results and their limitations: The data were considered consistent with most tumor T cells being derived from the lymph node and subsequently expanding within tumor tissue. Tumors showed preferential V and J gene usage, and their T-cell repertoire diversity fell below that of lymph nodes yet above that of nontumor tissue. The similarity between tumor and nontumor tissue repertoires was significantly greater in luminal-like breast cancer than in basal-like breast cancer. The conclusion that tumor T cells originate in lymph nodes was presented as consistent with a hypothesis rather than as directly demonstrated.

Lymph node samples were obtained from the axillary draining lymph nodes of breast cancer patients. CDR3 length: 16 amino acids, cysteine to phenylalanine. Only CDR3 DNA is held: 48 bases, read in frame from base 1. The germline V gene encodes CDR1 SGHRS and CDR2 YFSETQ. V gives up 4 bases and J gives up 2 bases, and the segment between their germline ends measures 17 bases. Sequencer: Illumina HiSeq 2000. Multiplex PCR amplification was used to build the TCR beta chain libraries. The amplified TCR beta chain products were analyzed by high-throughput sequencing. TCRdb ran its own pipeline on the public reads, namely fastp trimming at Q25 and MiXCR clone calling, and kept in-frame beta chains. Here each entry gathers all rows of one CDR3 protein and keeps the most common genes and DNA. In this sample the table shows 150,000 to 250,000 distinct CDR3 sequences, around 33% of which occur a single time. The ten largest clones represent roughly 4% of the sample.

This clonotype was picked up many times. Its antigen is currently not known. Base qualities are missing; no much larger clone stands one base away. The chain is assembled from TRBV5-1 and TRBJ2-3; the D gene is perhaps TRBD1, from 6 matching bases. The sequence was collected from a female donor with breast cancer. Some clones in this sample may be carry-over from other donors' samples. The sample comprised axillary lymph node tissue. The CDR3 region: CASSPLGGGPTDTQYF. The DNA sequence is as follows: TGCGCCAGCAGCCCGCTGGGTGGGGGCCCCACAGATACGCAGTATTTT.